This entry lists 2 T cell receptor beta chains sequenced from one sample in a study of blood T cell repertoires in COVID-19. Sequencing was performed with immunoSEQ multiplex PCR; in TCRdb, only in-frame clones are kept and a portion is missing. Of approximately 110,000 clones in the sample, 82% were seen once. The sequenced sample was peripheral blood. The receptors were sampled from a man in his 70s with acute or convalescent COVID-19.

CDR3 bases: TGTGCCAGTAGTACGCGGACAGGGATGGCCTACGAGCAGTACTTC. Translated: CASSTRTGMAYEQYF. V gene TRBV19 combines with J gene TRBJ2-7; 8 bases match TRBD1. V shed 4 bases and J 2 bases; nucleotides not matched to a gene: 7. CDR1 and CDR2 (germline): LNHDA, SQIVND (reference sequence). The CDR3 runs to 15 residues.

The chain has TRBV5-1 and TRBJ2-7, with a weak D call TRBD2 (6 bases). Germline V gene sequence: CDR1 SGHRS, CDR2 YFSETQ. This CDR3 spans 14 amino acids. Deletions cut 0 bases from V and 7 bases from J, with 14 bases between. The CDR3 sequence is CASSLGPMEGEQYF. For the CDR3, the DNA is TGCGCCAGCAGCTTGGGCCCCATGGAGGGGGAGCAGTACTTC.